These T cell receptor beta chains were read from a single sample in a study of T cells in localized non-small cell lung cancer. Method: immunoSEQ multiplex PCR; TCRdb's copy keeps in-frame clones and lacks some. The repertoire holds approximately 57,000 clones, about nine tenths seen once, with roughly 5.1% in the top ten. The sample here was peripheral blood, taken before any cancer treatment. The source is a woman aged 40-75 years with stage I lung adenocarcinoma. The CDR3 runs from the conserved cysteine through the conserved F or W. Fields, in order: J gene, clone size, D gene, V gene, CDR3 DNA, CDR3 protein. D genes are given only for firm matches. Clone size appears in some rows only: once, few, many, or a class for an expanded clone.

TRBJ2-1	.	.	TRBV5-4	TGTGCCAGCAGCCCCGGAGTGGATAATGAGCAGTTCTTC	CASSPGVDNEQFF
TRBJ2-1	.	TRBD2	TRBV19	TGTGCCAGTAGCTCGGGACTAGGTCCCTACAATGAGCAGTTCTTC	CASSSGLGPYNEQFF
TRBJ2-1	.	TRBD2	TRBV19	TGTGCCAGTAGTTCCAAAGCGGGGGCCTCCTACAATGAGCAGTTCTTC	CASSSKAGASYNEQFF
TRBJ2-3	.	TRBD1	TRBV7-3	TGTGCCAGCAGCACATCCGGGACAGGTTATACGCAGTATTTT	CASSTSGTGYTQYF
TRBJ2-1	once	TRBD2	TRBV9	TGTGCCAGCAGCTTAAGTGGACTAGCGGGGGGGAATGAGCAGTTCTTC	CASSLSGLAGGNEQFF
TRBJ2-3	.	.	TRBV7-8	TGTGCCAGCAGCTTAGGCCCCCTCCGTCTCACAGATACGCAGTATTTT	CASSLGPLRLTDTQYF
TRBJ1-2	.	.	TRBV18	TGTGCCAGCTCACCACCTGGCAGGGCAGGTGGCTACACCTTC	CASSPPGRAGGYTF
TRBJ2-3	.	.	TRBV9	TGTGCCAGCAGCGTAGTGAGCACAGATACGCAGTATTTT	CASSVVSTDTQYF
TRBJ2-3	.	TRBD1	TRBV7-9	TGTGCCAGCAGCTTTGGGACAGGGTCAGATACGCAGTATTTT	CASSFGTGSDTQYF
TRBJ1-1	.	.	TRBV5-1	TGCGCCAGCAGCTTGGTTCTAGACACTGAAGCTTTCTTT	CASSLVLDTEAFF
TRBJ2-3	.	.	TRBV5-1	TGCGCCAGCAGCTTGGTTGCGAATCCGGATACGCAGTATTTT	CASSLVANPDTQYF
TRBJ2-7	.	.	TRBV20-1	TGCAGTGCTAGGGTTTTATACGAGCAGTACTTC	CSARVLYEQYF
TRBJ1-2	.	TRBD1	TRBV6-5	TGTGCCAGCACTTCAGACAGGGCTTATGGCTACACCTTC	CASTSDRAYGYTF
TRBJ2-1	.	TRBD1	TRBV10-3	TGTGCCACGGAAAGTCCCGGGACAGGGGGCAATGAGCAGTTCTTC	CATESPGTGGNEQFF
TRBJ2-3	.	.	TRBV11-2	TGTGCCAGCAGCTTAGACAGGGGAGGGACAGATACGCAGTATTTT	CASSLDRGGTDTQYF
TRBJ1-2	.	TRBD1	TRBV25-1	TGTGCCAGCAGTGTGTTACAGGGGGCAGGTGGCTACACCTTC	CASSVLQGAGGYTF
TRBJ2-3	.	.	TRBV18	TGTGCCAGCTCACCGCTAGCCAACCAGCGAACTAGCACAGATACGCAGTATTTT	CASSPLANQRTSTDTQYF
TRBJ2-7	.	.	TRBV6-6	TGTGCCAGCAGTTGGCAGGGACCCTACGAGCAGTACTTC	CASSWQGPYEQYF
TRBJ2-7	.	TRBD1	TRBV5-1	TGCGCCAGCAGCGTGGGAGGGACAGGGCTCTACGAGCAGTACTTC	CASSVGGTGLYEQYF
TRBJ2-7	.	.	TRBV2	TGTGCCAGCAGTGAATGGTCAGGGGCTTACGAGCAGTACTTC	CASSEWSGAYEQYF
TRBJ1-5	.	TRBD1	TRBV28	TGTGCCAGCAGAGGAACAGGGGGTTGGAATCAGCCCCAGCATTTT	CASRGTGGWNQPQHF
TRBJ2-1	.	.	TRBV7-3	TGTGCCAGCAGCCTGACAAGGAATGAGCAGTTCTTC	CASSLTRNEQFF
TRBJ2-1	.	TRBD2	TRBV5-6	TGTGCCAGCAGCTCAGGGACTAGCCTCCATGAGCAGTTCTTC	CASSSGTSLHEQFF
TRBJ2-3	once	.	TRBV7-2	TGTGCCAGCAGCTTAGTACACACAGATACGCAGTATTTT	CASSLVHTDTQYF
TRBJ2-3	.	.	TRBV7-2	TGTGCCAGCAGTCTGGAAGGTTCCGTAGGGTCAGATACGCAGTATTTT	CASSLEGSVGSDTQYF
TRBJ1-4	once	.	TRBV7-7	TGTGCCAGCAGCCCTACAGGGAACCCTAATGAAAAACTGTTTTTT	CASSPTGNPNEKLFF
TRBJ1-6	.	.	TRBV13	TGTGCCAGCAGCTTGGGGGGGCTACAGGGTTCACCCCTCCACTTT	CASSLGGLQGSPLHF
TRBJ1-1	.	TRBD1	TRBV11-2	TGTGCCAGCAGCTTAGATTGGACAGGGGGGACTGAAGCTTTCTTT	CASSLDWTGGTEAFF
TRBJ2-7	once	.	TRBV7-9	TGTGCCAGCAGCTCGAGACCCGGACAAGCGGCGCAAGCCTACGAGCAGTACTTC	CASSSRPGQAAQAYEQYF
TRBJ2-1	few	.	TRBV6-5	TGTGCCAGCAGTCCGCTCGGTCTTGAGGGTGAGCAGTTCTTC	CASSPLGLEGEQFF
TRBJ2-2	.	TRBD1	TRBV11-2	TGTGCCAGCAGCTTACAGGGGGCGGTAGCCGGGGAGCTGTTTTTT	CASSLQGAVAGELFF
TRBJ1-2	once	.	TRBV9	TGTGCCAGCAGCGTAGGGGACCCAGGGGCCAATGGCTACACCTTC	CASSVGDPGANGYTF
TRBJ2-3	.	.	TRBV9	TGTGCCAGCAGCACCTCCGGCACAGATACGCAGTATTTT	CASSTSGTDTQYF
TRBJ2-7	.	.	TRBV7-2	TGTGCCAGCAGCCAGGACCTCAGTGTCTACGAGCAGTACTTC	CASSQDLSVYEQYF
TRBJ1-1	.	.	TRBV4-2	TGTGCCAGCAGCCAAGACAGGGTCGGAGGGGCTGAAGCTTTCTTT	CASSQDRVGGAEAFF
TRBJ2-3	few	.	TRBV4-1	TGCGCCAGCAGCCCGTCAGGACGGGCAACGCAGTATTTT	CASSPSGRATQYF
TRBJ1-2	.	TRBD1	TRBV7-9	TGTGCCAGCAGCCCGACAGGGGACGGCTACACCTTC	CASSPTGDGYTF
TRBJ1-6	once	.	TRBV28	TGTGCCAGCAGTCCGAGGTATAATTCACCCCTCCACTTT	CASSPRYNSPLHF
TRBJ1-1	.	.	TRBV28	TGTGCCACCCGAGGACAGCCTGAAGCTTTCTTT	CATRGQPEAFF
TRBJ2-7	.	TRBD2	TRBV7-2	TGTGCCAGCAGCTCGAGGGCTAGCGGGGGGTTGGCCTACGAGCAGTACTTC	CASSSRASGGLAYEQYF
TRBJ2-2	few	TRBD1	TRBV15	TGTGCCACAAAAACCGGGACAGTCAACACCGGGGAGCTGTTTTTT	CATKTGTVNTGELFF
TRBJ2-3	.	TRBD2	TRBV7-8	TGTGCCAGCAGCGAAGGCGGACTAGCCCAGGATACGCAGTATTTT	CASSEGGLAQDTQYF
TRBJ2-1	.	.	TRBV18	TGTGCCAGCTCACCCCTTGCCCTCAATGAGCAGTTCTTC	CASSPLALNEQFF
TRBJ1-1	.	TRBD1	TRBV7-9	TGTGCCAGCAGCGACCCAGGGACAGTCGACATGAACACTGAAGCTTTCTTT	CASSDPGTVDMNTEAFF
TRBJ2-1	.	.	TRBV9	TGTGCCAGCGGCAGATCCTACAATGAGCAGTTCTTC	CASGRSYNEQFF
TRBJ1-1	.	.	TRBV7-2	TGTGCCAGCAGCCGCGTCGGGGTCCTTCCGAACACTGAAGCTTTCTTT	CASSRVGVLPNTEAFF
TRBJ2-1	.	TRBD2	TRBV15	TGTGCCACGAGGACTAGCGGGGGGAACGAGCAGTTCTTC	CATRTSGGNEQFF
TRBJ1-1	.	.	TRBV29-1	TGCAGCGGGACGGAAGGCATGAACACTGAAGCTTTCTTT	CSGTEGMNTEAFF
TRBJ1-1	.	.	TRBV19	TGTGCCAGTAGTATCAGTCCCTTGAACACTGAAGCTTTCTTT	CASSISPLNTEAFF
TRBJ2-5	.	TRBD2	TRBV7-2	TGTGCCAGCAGCTTAGGGAGCGGGGGGGCCCGGGAGACCCAGTACTTC	CASSLGSGGARETQYF
TRBJ2-1	.	.	TRBV7-3	TGTGCCAGCAGCTTAAGGGGGGCCTCCTACAATGAGCAGTTCTTC	CASSLRGASYNEQFF
TRBJ2-3	.	.	TRBV7-7	TGTGCCAGCAGCTTAGCGGGGATCACAGATACGCAGTATTTT	CASSLAGITDTQYF
TRBJ2-2	.	TRBD2	TRBV29-1	TGCAGCGTTTTGGGGACTAGGGCCGAAACCGGGGAGCTGTTTTTT	CSVLGTRAETGELFF